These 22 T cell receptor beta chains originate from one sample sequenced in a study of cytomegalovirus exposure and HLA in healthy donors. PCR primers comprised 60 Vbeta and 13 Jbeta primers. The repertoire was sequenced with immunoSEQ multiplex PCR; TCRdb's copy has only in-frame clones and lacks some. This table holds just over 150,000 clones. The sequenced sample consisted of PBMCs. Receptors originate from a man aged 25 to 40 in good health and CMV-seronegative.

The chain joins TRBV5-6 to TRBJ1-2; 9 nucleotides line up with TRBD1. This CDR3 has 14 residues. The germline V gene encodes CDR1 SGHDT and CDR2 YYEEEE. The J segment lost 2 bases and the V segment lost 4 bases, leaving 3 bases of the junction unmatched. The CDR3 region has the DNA TGTGCCAGCAGCCCGGGACAGGGCAACTATGGCTACACCTTC. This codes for CASSPGQGNYGYTF.

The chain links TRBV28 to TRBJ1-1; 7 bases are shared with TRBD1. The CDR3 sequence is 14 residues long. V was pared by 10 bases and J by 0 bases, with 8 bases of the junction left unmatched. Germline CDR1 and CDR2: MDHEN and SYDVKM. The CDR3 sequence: CATKWGQMNTEAFF. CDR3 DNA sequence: TGTGCCACTAAATGGGGACAGATGAACACTGAAGCTTTCTTT.

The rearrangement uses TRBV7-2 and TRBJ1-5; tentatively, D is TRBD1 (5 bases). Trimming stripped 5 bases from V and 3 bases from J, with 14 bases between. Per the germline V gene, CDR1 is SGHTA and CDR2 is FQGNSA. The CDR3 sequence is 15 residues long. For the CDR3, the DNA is TGTGCCAGCAGCCTAGGGGCCGGGAACAATCAGCCCCAGCATTTT. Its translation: CASSLGAGNNQPQHF.

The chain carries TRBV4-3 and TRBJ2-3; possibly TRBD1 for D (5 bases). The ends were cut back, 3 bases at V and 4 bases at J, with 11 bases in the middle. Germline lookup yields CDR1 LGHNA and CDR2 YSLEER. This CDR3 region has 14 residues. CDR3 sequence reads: CASSHDRGSDTQYF. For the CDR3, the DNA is TGCGCCAGCAGCCATGATAGGGGATCAGATACGCAGTATTTT.

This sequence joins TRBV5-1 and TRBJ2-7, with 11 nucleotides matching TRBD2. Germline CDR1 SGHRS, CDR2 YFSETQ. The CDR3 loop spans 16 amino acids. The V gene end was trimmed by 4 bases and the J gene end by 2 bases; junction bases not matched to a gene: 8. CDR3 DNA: TGCGCCAGCAGCGAGACGGGACTAGCGGTTCCCTACGAGCAGTACTTC. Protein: CASSETGLAVPYEQYF.

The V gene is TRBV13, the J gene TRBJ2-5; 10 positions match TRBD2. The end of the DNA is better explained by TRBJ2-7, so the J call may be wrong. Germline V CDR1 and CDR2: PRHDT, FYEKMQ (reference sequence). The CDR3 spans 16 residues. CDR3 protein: CASSSRTSGRSYEQYF. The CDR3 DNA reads TGTGCCAGCAGCTCCAGGACTAGCGGTAGGTCCTACGAGCAGTACTTC.

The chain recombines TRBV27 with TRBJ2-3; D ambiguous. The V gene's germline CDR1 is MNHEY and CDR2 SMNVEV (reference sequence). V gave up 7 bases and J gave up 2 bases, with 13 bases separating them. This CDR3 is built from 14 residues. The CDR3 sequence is CASTRTGFTDTQYF. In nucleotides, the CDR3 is TGTGCCAGCACCCGAACCGGGTTCACAGATACGCAGTATTTT.

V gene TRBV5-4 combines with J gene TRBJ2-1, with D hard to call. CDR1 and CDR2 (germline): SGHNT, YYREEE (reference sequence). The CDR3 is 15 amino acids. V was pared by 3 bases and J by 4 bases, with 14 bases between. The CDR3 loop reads CASSSRHDDYNEQFF. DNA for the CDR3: TGTGCCAGCAGCTCCAGACACGACGATTACAATGAGCAGTTCTTC.

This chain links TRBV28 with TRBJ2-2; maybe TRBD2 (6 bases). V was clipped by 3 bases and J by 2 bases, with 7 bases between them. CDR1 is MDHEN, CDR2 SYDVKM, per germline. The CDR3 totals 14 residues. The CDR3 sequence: CASSFGGNTGELFF. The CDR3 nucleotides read TGTGCCAGCAGTTTCGGGGGTAACACCGGGGAGCTGTTTTTT. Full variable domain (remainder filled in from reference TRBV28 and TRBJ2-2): DVKVTQSSRYLVKRTGEKVFLECVQDMDHENMFWYRQDPGLGLRLIYFSYDVKMKEKGDIPEGYSVSREKKERFSLILESASTNQTSMYLCASSFGGNTGELFFGEGSRLTVL.

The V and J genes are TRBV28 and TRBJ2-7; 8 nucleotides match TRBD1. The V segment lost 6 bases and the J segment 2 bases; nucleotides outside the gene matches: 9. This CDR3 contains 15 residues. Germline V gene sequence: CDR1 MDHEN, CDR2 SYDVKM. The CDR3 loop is CASSPPPGQAYEQYF. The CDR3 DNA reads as TGTGCCAGCAGCCCACCGCCGGGACAGGCCTACGAGCAGTACTTC.

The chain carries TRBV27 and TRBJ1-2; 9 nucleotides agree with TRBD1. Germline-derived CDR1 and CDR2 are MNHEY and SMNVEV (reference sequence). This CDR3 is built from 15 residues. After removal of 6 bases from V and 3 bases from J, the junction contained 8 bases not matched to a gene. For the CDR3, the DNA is TGTGCCAGCAGAGAATCACAGGGGGCGGACTATGGCTACACCTTC. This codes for CASRESQGADYGYTF.

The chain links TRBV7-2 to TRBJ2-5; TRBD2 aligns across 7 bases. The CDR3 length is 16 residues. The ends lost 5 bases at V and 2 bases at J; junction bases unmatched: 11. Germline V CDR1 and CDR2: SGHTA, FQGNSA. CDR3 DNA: TGTGCCAGCAGCCGCCGACTAGCAAGGAAGCAAGAGACCCAGTACTTC. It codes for CASSRRLARKQETQYF.

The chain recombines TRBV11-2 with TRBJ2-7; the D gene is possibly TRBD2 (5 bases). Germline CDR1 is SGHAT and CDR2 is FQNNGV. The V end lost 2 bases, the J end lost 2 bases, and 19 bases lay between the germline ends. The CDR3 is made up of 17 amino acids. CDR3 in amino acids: CASSLIASKADTYEQYF. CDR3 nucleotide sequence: TGTGCCAGCAGCTTAATAGCGAGTAAAGCTGACACCTACGAGCAGTACTTC. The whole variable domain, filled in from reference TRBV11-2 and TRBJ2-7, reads EAGVAQSPRYKIIEKRQSVAFWCNPISGHATLYWYQQILGQGPKLLIQFQNNGVVDDSQLPKDRFSAERLKGVDSTLKIQPAKLEDSAVYLCASSLIASKADTYEQYFGPGTRLTVT.

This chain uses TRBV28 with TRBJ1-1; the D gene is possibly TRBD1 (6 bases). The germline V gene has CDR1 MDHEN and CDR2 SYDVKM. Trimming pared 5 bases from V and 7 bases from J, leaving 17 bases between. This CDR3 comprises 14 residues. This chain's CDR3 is CASSPIRTVIEAFF. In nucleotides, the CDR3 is TGTGCCAGCAGTCCAATTCGGACAGTAATTGAAGCTTTCTTT.

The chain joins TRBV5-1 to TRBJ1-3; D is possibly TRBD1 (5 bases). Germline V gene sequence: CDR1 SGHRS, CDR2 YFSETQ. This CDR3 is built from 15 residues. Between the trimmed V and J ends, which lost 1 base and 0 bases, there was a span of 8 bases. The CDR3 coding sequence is TGCGCCAGCAGCTTGACAGGCCTCTCTGGAAACACCATATATTTT. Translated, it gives CASSLTGLSGNTIYF.

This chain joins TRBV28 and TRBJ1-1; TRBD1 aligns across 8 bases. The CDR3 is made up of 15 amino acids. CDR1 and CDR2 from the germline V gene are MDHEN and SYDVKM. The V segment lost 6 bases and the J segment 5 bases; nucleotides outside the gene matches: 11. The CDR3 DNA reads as TGTGCCAGCAGCCCCCCCGGACAGGGTCGGACTGAAGCTTTCTTT. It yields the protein CASSPPGQGRTEAFF.

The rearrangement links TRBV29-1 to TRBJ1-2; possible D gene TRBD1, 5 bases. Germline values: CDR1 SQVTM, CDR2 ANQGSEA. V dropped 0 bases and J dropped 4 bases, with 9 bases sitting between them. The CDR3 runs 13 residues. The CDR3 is CSVEDQGGYGYTF. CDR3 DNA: TGCAGCGTTGAAGACCAGGGTGGCTATGGCTACACCTTC. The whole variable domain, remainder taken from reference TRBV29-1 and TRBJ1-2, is SAVISQKPSRDICQRGTSLTIQCQVDSQVTMMFWYRQQPGQSLTLIATANQGSEATYESGFVIDKFPISRPNLTFSTLTVSNMSPEDSSIYLCSVEDQGGYGYTFGSGTRLTVV.

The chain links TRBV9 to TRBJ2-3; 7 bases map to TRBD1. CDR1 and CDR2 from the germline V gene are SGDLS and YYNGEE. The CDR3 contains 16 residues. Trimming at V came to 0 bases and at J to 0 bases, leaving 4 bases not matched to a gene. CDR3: CASSVEGAVSTDTQYF. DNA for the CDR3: TGTGCCAGCAGCGTAGAGGGGGCGGTAAGCACAGATACGCAGTATTTT.

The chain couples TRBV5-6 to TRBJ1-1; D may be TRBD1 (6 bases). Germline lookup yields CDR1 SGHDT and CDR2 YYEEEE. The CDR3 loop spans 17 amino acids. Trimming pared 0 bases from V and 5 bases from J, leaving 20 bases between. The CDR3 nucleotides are TGTGCCAGCAGCTTGGGGCAGGGAACGAGGGGGAATACTGAAGCTTTCTTT. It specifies CASSLGQGTRGNTEAFF.

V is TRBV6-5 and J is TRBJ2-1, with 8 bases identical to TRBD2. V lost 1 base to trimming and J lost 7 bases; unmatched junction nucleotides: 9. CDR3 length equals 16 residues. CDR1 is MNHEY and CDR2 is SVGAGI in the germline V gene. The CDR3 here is CASSYLSGREGNEQFF. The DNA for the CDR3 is TGTGCCAGCAGTTACTTGAGCGGGAGAGAGGGGAATGAGCAGTTCTTC.

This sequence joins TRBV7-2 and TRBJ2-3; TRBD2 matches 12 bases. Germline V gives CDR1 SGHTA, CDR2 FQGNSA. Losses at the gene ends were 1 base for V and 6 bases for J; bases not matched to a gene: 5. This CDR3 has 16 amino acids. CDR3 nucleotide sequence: TGTGCCAGCAGCTTAGGGACTAGCGGGACTCGGGATACGCAGTATTTT. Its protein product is CASSLGTSGTRDTQYF. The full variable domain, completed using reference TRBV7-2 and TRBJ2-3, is GAGVSQSPSNKVTEKGKDVELRCDPISGHTALYWYRQSLGQGLEFLIYFQGNSAPDKSGLPSDRFSAERTGGSVSTLTIQRTQQEDSAVYLCASSLGTSGTRDTQYFGPGTRLTVL.

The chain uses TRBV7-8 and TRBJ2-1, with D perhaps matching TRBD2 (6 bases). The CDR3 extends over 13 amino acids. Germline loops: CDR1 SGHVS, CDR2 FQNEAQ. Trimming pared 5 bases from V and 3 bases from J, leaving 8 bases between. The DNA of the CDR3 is TGTGCCAGCAGCCGGGACTTCTACAATGAGCAGTTCTTC. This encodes CASSRDFYNEQFF.